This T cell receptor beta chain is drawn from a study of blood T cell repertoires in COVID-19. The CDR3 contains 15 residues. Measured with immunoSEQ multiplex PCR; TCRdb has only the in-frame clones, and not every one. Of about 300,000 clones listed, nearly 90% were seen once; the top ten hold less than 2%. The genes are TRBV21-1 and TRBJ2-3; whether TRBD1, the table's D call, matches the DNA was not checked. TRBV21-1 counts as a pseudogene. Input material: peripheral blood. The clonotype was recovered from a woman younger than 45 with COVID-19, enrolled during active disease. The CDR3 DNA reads TGTGCCAGCAGCAACGCGGGACAGATCCCAGATACGCAGTATTTT. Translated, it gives CASSNAGQIPDTQYF.